The T cell receptor (beta chain) described here comes from a study of blood T cell repertoires in COVID-19. At the level of the study: The United States, Italy and Spain provided the acute and convalescent COVID-19 samples.

The authors' processing: Nucleated cell counts were estimated from reference gene primer amplification. The method was immunoSEQ multiplex PCR; TCRdb's version includes in-frame clones alone and lacks a portion of them. The V and J calls and clone size were taken over from that table, and D and trimming were inferred from the DNA. Counted here are tens of thousands of clones, 70% to 85% occurring once; the ten biggest clones make up 26%. Germline CDR1 is MNHNS and CDR2 is SASEGT. With 3 bases clipped from V and 4 bases from J, the junction kept 11 bases outside the gene matches. This CDR3 is built from 17 residues.

The source of this sequence is a man aged 55 to 70 with active or convalescent COVID-19. J is TRBJ2-5 and V is TRBV6-1; TRBD2 aligns across 10 bases. The material sequenced was peripheral blood. This chain's CDR3 is CASSDQPLGTSVETQYF. Here the CDR3 DNA reads TGTGCCAGCAGTGACCAACCCCTTGGGACTAGCGTAGAGACCCAGTACTTC.